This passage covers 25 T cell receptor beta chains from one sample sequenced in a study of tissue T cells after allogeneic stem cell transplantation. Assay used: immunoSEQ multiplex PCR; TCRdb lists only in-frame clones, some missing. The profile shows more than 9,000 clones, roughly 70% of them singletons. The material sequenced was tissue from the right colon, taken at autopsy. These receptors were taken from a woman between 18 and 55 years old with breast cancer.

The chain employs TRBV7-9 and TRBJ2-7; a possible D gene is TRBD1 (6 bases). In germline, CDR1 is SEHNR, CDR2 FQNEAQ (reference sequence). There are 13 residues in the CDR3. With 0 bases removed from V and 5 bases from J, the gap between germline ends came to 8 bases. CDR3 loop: CASSLANRDEQYF. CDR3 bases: TGTGCCAGCAGCTTAGCTAACAGGGACGAGCAGTACTTC.

The CDR3 coding sequence is TGTGCCACCAGCCGAACCGGGACAGGGGGCTACACCTTC. This gives the protein CATSRTGTGGYTF. The chain carries TRBV15 and TRBJ1-2; 9 bases agree with TRBD1. V dropped 5 bases and J dropped 8; count of bases not matched to a gene: 6. The CDR3 length is 13 residues. Germline CDR1 reads LNHNV; CDR2 reads YYDKDF (reference sequence). The complete variable domain, with remaining parts taken from reference TRBV15 and TRBJ1-2, reads DAMVIQNPRYQVTQFGKPVTLSCSQTLNHNVMYWYQQKSSQAPKLLFHYYDKDFNNEADTPDNFQSRRPNTSFCFLDIRSPGLGDTAMYLCATSRTGTGGYTFGSGTRLTVV.

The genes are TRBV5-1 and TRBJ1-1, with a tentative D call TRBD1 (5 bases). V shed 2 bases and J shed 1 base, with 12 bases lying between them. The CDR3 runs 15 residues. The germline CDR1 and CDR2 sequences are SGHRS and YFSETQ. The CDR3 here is CASSFLGRENTEAFF. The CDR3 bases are TGCGCCAGCAGCTTTCTCGGCAGGGAGAACACTGAAGCTTTCTTT.

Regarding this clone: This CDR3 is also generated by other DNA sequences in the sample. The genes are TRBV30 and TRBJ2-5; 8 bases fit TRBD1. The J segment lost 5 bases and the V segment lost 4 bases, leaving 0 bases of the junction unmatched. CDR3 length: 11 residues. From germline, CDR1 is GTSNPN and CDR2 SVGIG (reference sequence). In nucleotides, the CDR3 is TGTGCCTGGACAGGGGGCGAGACCCAGTACTTC. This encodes CAWTGGETQYF.

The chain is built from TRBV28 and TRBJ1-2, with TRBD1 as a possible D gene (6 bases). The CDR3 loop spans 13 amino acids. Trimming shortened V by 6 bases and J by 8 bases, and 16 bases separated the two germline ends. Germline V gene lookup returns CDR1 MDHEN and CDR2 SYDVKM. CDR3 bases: TGTGCCAGCAGGCTCGGGACACCCTACGGCTACACCTTC. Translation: CASRLGTPYGYTF.

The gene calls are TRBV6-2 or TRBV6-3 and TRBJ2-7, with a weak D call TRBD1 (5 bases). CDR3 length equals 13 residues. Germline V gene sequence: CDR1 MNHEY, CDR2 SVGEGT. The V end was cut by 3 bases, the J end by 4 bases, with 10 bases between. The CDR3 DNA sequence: TGTGCCAGCAGTTATGTCCAGGGATACGAGCAGTACTTC. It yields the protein CASSYVQGYEQYF.

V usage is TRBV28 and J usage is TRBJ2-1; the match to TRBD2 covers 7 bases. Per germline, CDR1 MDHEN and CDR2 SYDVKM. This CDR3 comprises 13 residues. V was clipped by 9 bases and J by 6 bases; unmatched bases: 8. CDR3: CASMTSLRNEQFF. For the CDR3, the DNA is TGTGCCAGTATGACTAGCTTACGCAATGAGCAGTTCTTC. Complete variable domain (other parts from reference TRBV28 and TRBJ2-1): DVKVTQSSRYLVKRTGEKVFLECVQDMDHENMFWYRQDPGLGLRLIYFSYDVKMKEKGDIPEGYSVSREKKERFSLILESASTNQTSMYLCASMTSLRNEQFFGPGTRLTVL.

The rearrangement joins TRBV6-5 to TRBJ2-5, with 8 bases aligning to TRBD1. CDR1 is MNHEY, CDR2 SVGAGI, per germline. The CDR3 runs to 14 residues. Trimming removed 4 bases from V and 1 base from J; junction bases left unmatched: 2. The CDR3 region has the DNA TGTGCCAGCAGTTCAACAGGGGGCCAAGAGACCCAGTACTTC. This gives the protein CASSSTGGQETQYF.

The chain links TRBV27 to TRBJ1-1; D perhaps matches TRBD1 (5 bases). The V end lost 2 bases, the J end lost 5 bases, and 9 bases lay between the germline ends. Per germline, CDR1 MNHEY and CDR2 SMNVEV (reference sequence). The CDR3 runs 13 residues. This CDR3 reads CASSLEGSTEAFF. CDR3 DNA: TGTGCCAGCAGTTTAGAGGGGTCGACTGAAGCTTTCTTT.

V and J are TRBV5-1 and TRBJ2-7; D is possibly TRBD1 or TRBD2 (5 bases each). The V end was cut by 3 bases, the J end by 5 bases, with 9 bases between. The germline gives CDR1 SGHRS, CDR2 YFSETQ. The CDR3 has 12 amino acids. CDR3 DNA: TGCGCCAGCAGCTGGGGGTCCGACGAGCAGTACTTC. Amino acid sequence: CASSWGSDEQYF. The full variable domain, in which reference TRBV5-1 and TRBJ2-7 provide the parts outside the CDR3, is KAGVTQTPRYLIKTRGQQVTLSCSPISGHRSVSWYQQTPGQGLQFLFEYFSETQRNKGNFPGRFSGRQFSNSRSEMNVSTLELGDSALYLCASSWGSDEQYFGPGTRLTVT.

DNA for the CDR3: TGTGCCAGCGGGGGGATGAGATCAGATACGCAGTATTTT. This codes for CASGGMRSDTQYF. V and J are TRBV7-2 and TRBJ2-3, with D maybe TRBD2 (6 bases). This CDR3 has 13 amino acids. V lost 8 bases and J 4 bases, leaving 13 bases between the germline ends. Germline CDR1 reads SGHTA; CDR2 reads FQGNSA.

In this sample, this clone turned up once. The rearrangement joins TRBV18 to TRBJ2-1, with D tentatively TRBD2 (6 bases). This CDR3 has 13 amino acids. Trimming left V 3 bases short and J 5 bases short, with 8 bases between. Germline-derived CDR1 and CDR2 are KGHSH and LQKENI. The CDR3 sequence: CASSPTRNNEQFF. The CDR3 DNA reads TGTGCCAGCTCACCGACTAGGAACAATGAGCAGTTCTTC.

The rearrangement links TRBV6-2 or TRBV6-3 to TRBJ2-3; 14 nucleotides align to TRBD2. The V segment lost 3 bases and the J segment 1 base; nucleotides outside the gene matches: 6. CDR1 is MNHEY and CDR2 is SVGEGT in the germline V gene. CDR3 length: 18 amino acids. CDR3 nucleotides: TGTGCCAGCAGTTATCGGTCGGGACTAGCGGGGGGCACAGATACGCAGTATTTT. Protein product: CASSYRSGLAGGTDTQYF.

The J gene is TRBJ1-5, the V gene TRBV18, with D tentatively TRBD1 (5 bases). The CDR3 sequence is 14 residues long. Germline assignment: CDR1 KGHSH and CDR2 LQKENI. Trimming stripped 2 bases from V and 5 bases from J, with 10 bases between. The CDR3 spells CASSPWMGDQPQHF. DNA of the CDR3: TGTGCCAGCTCACCATGGATGGGGGATCAGCCCCAGCATTTT.

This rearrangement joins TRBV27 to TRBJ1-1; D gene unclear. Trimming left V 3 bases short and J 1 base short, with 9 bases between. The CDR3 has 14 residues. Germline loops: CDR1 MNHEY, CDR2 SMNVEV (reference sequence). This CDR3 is CASSFVQSNTEAFF. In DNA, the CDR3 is TGTGCCAGCAGTTTTGTACAGTCGAACACTGAAGCTTTCTTT.

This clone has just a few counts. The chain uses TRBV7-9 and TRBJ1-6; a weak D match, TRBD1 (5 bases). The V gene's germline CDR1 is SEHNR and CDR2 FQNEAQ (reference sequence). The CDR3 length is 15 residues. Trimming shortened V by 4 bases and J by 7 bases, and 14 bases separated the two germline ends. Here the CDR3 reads CASSSSGVQNSPLHF. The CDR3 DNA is TGTGCCAGCAGCTCCTCGGGGGTGCAGAATTCACCCCTCCACTTT. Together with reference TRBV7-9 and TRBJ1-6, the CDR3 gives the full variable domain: DTGVSQNPRHKITKRGQNVTFRCDPISEHNRLYWYRQTLGQGPEFLTYFQNEAQLEKSRLLSDRFSAERPKGSFSTLEIQRTEQGDSAMYLCASSSSGVQNSPLHFGNGTRLTVT.

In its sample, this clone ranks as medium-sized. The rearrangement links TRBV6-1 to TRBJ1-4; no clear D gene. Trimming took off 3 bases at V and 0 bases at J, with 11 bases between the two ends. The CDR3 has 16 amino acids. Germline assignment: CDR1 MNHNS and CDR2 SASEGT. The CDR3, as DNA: TGTGCCAGCAGTGACCCATGGGGAGCAACTAATGAAAAACTGTTTTTT. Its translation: CASSDPWGATNEKLFF.

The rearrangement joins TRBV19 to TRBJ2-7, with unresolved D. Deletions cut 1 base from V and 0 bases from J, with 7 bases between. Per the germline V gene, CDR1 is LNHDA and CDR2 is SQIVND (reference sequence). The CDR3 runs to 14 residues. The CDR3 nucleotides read TGTGCCAGTAGTATAGCCAGAAACTCCTACGAGCAGTACTTC. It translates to CASSIARNSYEQYF.

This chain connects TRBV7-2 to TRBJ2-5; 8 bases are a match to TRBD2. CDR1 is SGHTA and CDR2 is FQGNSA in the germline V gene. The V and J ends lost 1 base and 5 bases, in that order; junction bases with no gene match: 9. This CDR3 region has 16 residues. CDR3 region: CASSLEWRGGRETQYF. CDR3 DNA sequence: TGTGCCAGCAGCTTAGAATGGCGCGGCGGGAGGGAGACCCAGTACTTC.

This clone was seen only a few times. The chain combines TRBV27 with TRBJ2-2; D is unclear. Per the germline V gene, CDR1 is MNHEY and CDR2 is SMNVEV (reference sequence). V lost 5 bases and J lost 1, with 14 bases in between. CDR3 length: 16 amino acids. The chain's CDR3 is CASSLGVRRNTGELFF. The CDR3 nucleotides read TGTGCCAGCAGTCTTGGGGTCCGAAGGAACACCGGGGAGCTGTTTTTT.

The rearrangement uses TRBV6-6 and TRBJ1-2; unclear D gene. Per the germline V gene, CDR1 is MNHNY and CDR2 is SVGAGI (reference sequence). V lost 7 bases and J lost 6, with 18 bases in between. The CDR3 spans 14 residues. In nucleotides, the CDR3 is TGTGCCAGCACCTTACCCGGGAAGATGGATGGCTACACCTTC. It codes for CASTLPGKMDGYTF.

The CDR3 DNA follows: TGTGCCAGCAGCTTAACTTCCCTGGCCGGGGAGCTGTTTTTT. It is translated as CASSLTSLAGELFF. This chain connects TRBV7-2 to TRBJ2-2, with unresolved D. The CDR3 extends over 14 amino acids. With 2 bases removed from V and 6 bases from J, the gap between germline ends came to 10 bases. Germline V lookup: CDR1 SGHTA, CDR2 FQGNSA.

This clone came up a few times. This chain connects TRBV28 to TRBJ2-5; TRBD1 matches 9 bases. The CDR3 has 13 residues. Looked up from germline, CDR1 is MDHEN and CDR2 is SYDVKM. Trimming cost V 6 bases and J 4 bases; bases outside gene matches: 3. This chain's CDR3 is CASRGTGRETQYF. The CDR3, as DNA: TGTGCCAGCAGGGGGACAGGGAGAGAGACCCAGTACTTC.

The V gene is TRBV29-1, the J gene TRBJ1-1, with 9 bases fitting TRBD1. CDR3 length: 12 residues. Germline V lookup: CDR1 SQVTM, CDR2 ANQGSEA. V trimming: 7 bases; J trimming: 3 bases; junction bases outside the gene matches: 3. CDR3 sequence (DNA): TGCAGCGCCCGACAGGGGGACACTGAAGCTTTCTTT. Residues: CSARQGDTEAFF.

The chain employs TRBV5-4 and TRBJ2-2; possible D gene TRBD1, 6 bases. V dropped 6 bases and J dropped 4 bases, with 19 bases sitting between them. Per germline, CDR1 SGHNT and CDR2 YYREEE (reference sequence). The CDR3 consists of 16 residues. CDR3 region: CASNPTNQGSTGELFF. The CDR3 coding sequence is TGTGCCAGCAATCCAACGAACCAGGGGAGCACCGGGGAGCTGTTTTTT.